These 27 T cell receptor beta chains share one sample of origin, sequenced in a study of T cell clones after liver transplantation. The data were produced by immunoSEQ multiplex PCR, yet TCRdb's version contains in-frame clones alone and is incomplete. The sample consists of around 110,000 clones, just over 90% of them appearing once. This sample comprised CD4+ T cells from blood, obtained 12 months after liver transplant. These receptors were obtained from a human patient who received a liver transplant. Some T cells here may be from the graft donor.

A single count supports this clone. J is TRBJ2-7 and V is TRBV5-1; D is perhaps TRBD1 (6 bases). Germline CDR1 is SGHRS and CDR2 is YFSETQ. CDR3 size: 13 residues. The V gene lost 7 bases and the J gene lost 8 bases, with 19 bases spanning the gap. The CDR3 DNA sequence: TGCGCCAGCGGCACCACTTCAGGGGACCAGCAGTACTTC. Its translation: CASGTTSGDQQYF.

The chain couples TRBV15 to TRBJ2-7; maybe TRBD2 (6 bases). CDR1 LNHNV and CDR2 YYDKDF come from the germline V gene (reference sequence). The CDR3 runs 16 residues. Trimming took off 0 bases at V and 4 bases at J, with 16 bases between the two ends. The CDR3 reads CATSRDRTSLAYEQYF. In DNA form, the CDR3 reads TGTGCCACCAGCAGAGATCGAACTAGCCTGGCTTACGAGCAGTACTTC.

V usage is TRBV6-6 and J usage is TRBJ2-1; no firm D call. Trimming stripped 2 bases from V and 3 bases from J, with 5 bases between. In germline, CDR1 is MNHNY, CDR2 SVGAGI (reference sequence). There are 13 residues in the CDR3. The CDR3 nucleotides read TGTGCCAGCAGTTACGGAGTCTACAATGAGCAGTTCTTC. As protein: CASSYGVYNEQFF.

The V gene is TRBV2, the J gene TRBJ1-1; 9 bases align to TRBD1. Germline V gives CDR1 SNHLY, CDR2 FYNNEI. Trimming removed 6 bases from V and 11 bases from J; junction bases left unmatched: 7. This CDR3 comprises 12 residues. The CDR3 protein is CASSPGTGFAFF. DNA for the CDR3: TGTGCCAGCAGCCCCGGGACAGGGTTTGCTTTCTTT.

V and J are TRBV23-1 and TRBJ1-1; 7 nucleotides match TRBD1. TRBV23-1 is sorted into the ORF group, with uncertain function. J was trimmed by 1 base and V by 6 bases; bases with no gene match: 17. This CDR3 has 18 amino acids. CDR3 nucleotides: TGCGCCAGCAGGCGCCGGGACAGTACGGGTCAGGGGAACACTGAAGCTTTCTTT. It encodes CASRRRDSTGQGNTEAFF.

The chain carries TRBV5-1 and TRBJ2-7; D ambiguous. V dropped 0 bases and J dropped 0 bases, with 7 bases sitting between them. This CDR3 contains 14 residues. Germline loops: CDR1 SGHRS, CDR2 YFSETQ. The CDR3 sequence is CASSLAGSSYEQYF. CDR3 DNA: TGCGCCAGCAGCTTGGCGGGCAGCTCCTACGAGCAGTACTTC.

The CDR3 DNA reads TGCGCCAGCAGCAGGGACAGGCAAGAGACCCAGTACTTC. Residues: CASSRDRQETQYF. The chain combines TRBV5-1 with TRBJ2-5, with TRBD1 matching over 8 bases. The germline gives CDR1 SGHRS, CDR2 YFSETQ. The V and J ends lost 4 bases and 2 bases, in that order; junction bases with no gene match: 1. This CDR3 spans 13 amino acids.

The chain recombines TRBV2 with TRBJ2-2; D is unresolved. Germline lookup yields CDR1 SNHLY and CDR2 FYNNEI. V gave up 7 bases and J gave up 2 bases, with 2 bases separating them. This CDR3 has 11 amino acids. In DNA form, the CDR3 reads TGTGCCAGCAAAAACACCGGGGAGCTGTTTTTT. Its translation: CASKNTGELFF.

There are a few counts of this clone. CDR3 bases: TGTGCCAGCAGCTCCATCGGTCCTGAAGCTTTCTTT. This sequence encodes CASSSIGPEAFF. The rearrangement uses TRBV5-4 and TRBJ1-1; D not certain. The V gene's germline CDR1 is SGHNT and CDR2 YYREEE (reference sequence). V shed 3 bases and J shed 6 bases, with 9 bases lying between them. This CDR3 comprises 12 residues.

This clone was observed a single time. The chain has TRBV11-3 and TRBJ1-1, with D unresolved. Germline assignment: CDR1 SGHNT and CDR2 YENEEA. The CDR3 is 12 amino acids. V dropped 5 bases and J dropped 1 base, with 5 bases sitting between them. CDR3 amino acids: CASSERNTEAFF. The CDR3 bases are TGTGCCAGCAGCGAGAGGAACACTGAAGCTTTCTTT.

The gene calls are TRBV6-5 and TRBJ1-4; 10 positions agree with TRBD1. CDR1 MNHEY and CDR2 SVGAGI come from the germline V gene. Losses at the gene ends were 6 bases for V and 11 bases for J; bases not matched to a gene: 0. This CDR3 is built from 11 residues. CDR3 bases: TGTGCCAGCAGGGGACAGGGGAAACTGTTTTTT. Protein sequence: CASRGQGKLFF.

The chain links TRBV19 to TRBJ1-1; D gene uncertain. The germline V gene has CDR1 LNHDA and CDR2 SQIVND (reference sequence). V was pared by 7 bases and J by 7 bases, with 16 bases between. CDR3 length: 13 residues. The CDR3 DNA is TGTGCCAGTACCACCTTAACGGGCCGTGAAGCTTTCTTT. It is translated as CASTTLTGREAFF.

This sequence joins TRBV4-2 and TRBJ2-2; 7 nucleotides agree with TRBD2. The trim removed 0 bases at V and 4 bases at J, leaving 5 bases unmatched. Germline values: CDR1 LGHNA, CDR2 YNFKEQ. The length of the CDR3 is 16 residues. The CDR3 spells CASSQEGGSLTGELFF. In nucleotides, the CDR3 is TGTGCCAGCAGCCAAGAAGGCGGGAGTCTCACCGGGGAGCTGTTTTTT.

The chain uses TRBV18 and TRBJ2-3; D is perhaps TRBD2 (6 bases). Trimming pared 3 bases from V and 1 base from J, leaving 8 bases between. CDR1 is KGHSH and CDR2 is LQKENI in the germline V gene. CDR3 length equals 14 residues. In DNA, the CDR3 is TGTGCCAGCTCACCCCAGCGGGGCACAGATACGCAGTATTTT. Its protein is CASSPQRGTDTQYF.

The V and J genes are TRBV7-2 and TRBJ2-1; D could derive from TRBD1 or TRBD2 (5 bases each). Germline CDR1 SGHTA, CDR2 FQGNSA. The CDR3 length is 14 residues. V dropped 2 bases and J dropped 6 bases, with 11 bases sitting between them. The CDR3 spells CASSLQAGANEQFF. The CDR3 bases are TGTGCCAGCAGCTTACAGGCCGGGGCCAATGAGCAGTTCTTC. Variable domain in full (rest from reference TRBV7-2 and TRBJ2-1): GAGVSQSPSNKVTEKGKDVELRCDPISGHTALYWYRQSLGQGLEFLIYFQGNSAPDKSGLPSDRFSAERTGGSVSTLTIQRTQQEDSAVYLCASSLQAGANEQFFGPGTRLTVL.

About this clone: The sample holds other DNA sequences that translate to the same CDR3. The chain is built from TRBV5-1 and TRBJ2-7; 7 bases line up with TRBD1. This CDR3 spans 14 amino acids. The trim removed 0 bases at V and 2 bases at J, leaving 2 bases unmatched. Germline V gene lookup returns CDR1 SGHRS and CDR2 YFSETQ. The CDR3 protein is CASSLAGTAYEQYF. The CDR3 coding sequence is TGCGCCAGCAGCTTGGCGGGGACAGCCTACGAGCAGTACTTC.

The rearrangement links TRBV6-6 to TRBJ2-7, with TRBD2 as a possible D gene (5 bases). V was trimmed by 7 bases and J by 2 bases, leaving 18 bases between them. This CDR3 is 15 amino acids long. Per the germline V gene, CDR1 is MNHNY and CDR2 is SVGAGI (reference sequence). CDR3 nucleotide sequence: TGTGCCAGCACCAAACGAGGGCTAGCCACCTACGAGCAGTACTTC. Amino acid sequence: CASTKRGLATYEQYF.

The chain recombines TRBV29-1 with TRBJ1-1; D is possibly TRBD1 (5 bases). V lost 7 bases and J 6 bases, leaving 15 bases between the germline ends. The CDR3 length is 12 residues. Germline loops: CDR1 SQVTM, CDR2 ANQGSEA. The CDR3: CSAGAGVAEAFF. The CDR3 nucleotides are TGCAGCGCTGGAGCGGGGGTGGCTGAAGCTTTCTTT.

This clone was counted a single time. CDR3 sequence: CSVGGDRVNTEAFF. The DNA of the CDR3 is TGCAGCGTCGGCGGGGACAGGGTGAACACTGAAGCTTTCTTT. The chain is built from TRBV29-1 and TRBJ1-1; TRBD1 matches at 9 bases. Germline values: CDR1 SQVTM, CDR2 ANQGSEA. With V trimmed by 6 bases and J by 0 bases, 5 bases remained unmatched. This CDR3 is built from 14 residues. The variable domain in full, completed from reference TRBV29-1 and TRBJ1-1, reads SAVISQKPSRDICQRGTSLTIQCQVDSQVTMMFWYRQQPGQSLTLIATANQGSEATYESGFVIDKFPISRPNLTFSTLTVSNMSPEDSSIYLCSVGGDRVNTEAFFGQGTRLTVV.

The chain uses TRBV5-1 and TRBJ2-5; D call uncertain. The CDR3 extends over 14 amino acids. V was clipped by 4 bases and J by 0 bases, with 10 bases between them. Germline V CDR1 and CDR2: SGHRS, YFSETQ. The CDR3 DNA reads as TGCGCCAGCAGCCAGACCGGTTACCAAGAGACCCAGTACTTC. It translates to CASSQTGYQETQYF.

To note about this clone: Compared with germline, one end of the junction differs, possibly owing to a read error. The chain has TRBV2 and TRBJ2-2; the match to TRBD1 covers 8 bases. CDR1 and CDR2 from the germline V gene are SNHLY and FYNNEI. CDR3 length: 13 residues. The CDR3 sequence is CASSEIRQGATHF. CDR3 bases: TGTGCCAGCAGTGAAATACGGCAGGGGGCGACCCATTTT.

The rearrangement joins TRBV5-6 to TRBJ2-7; possibly TRBD1 for D (5 bases). The CDR3 has 14 residues. The germline V gene has CDR1 SGHDT and CDR2 YYEEEE. Trimming cost V 9 bases and J 1 base, with 17 bases left between them. CDR3 bases: TGTGCCACCTCCGGTGGCGCAGGGTCCTACGAGCAGTACTTC. This sequence encodes CATSGGAGSYEQYF.

This chain links TRBV11-3 with TRBJ2-7, with D tentatively TRBD1 (5 bases). The V gene's germline CDR1 is SGHNT and CDR2 YENEEA. This CDR3 spans 15 amino acids. V was trimmed by 1 base and J by 2 bases, leaving 12 bases between them. This chain's CDR3 is CASSLGQNRAYEQYF. CDR3 nucleotide sequence: TGTGCCAGCAGCTTAGGACAGAATAGGGCCTACGAGCAGTACTTC.

This clone was recorded only once. This rearrangement joins TRBV19 to TRBJ2-5; tentative D call: TRBD2 (6 bases). Trimming took 6 bases from V and 3 from J, leaving 14 bases between them. The CDR3 consists of 14 residues. CDR1 is LNHDA and CDR2 is SQIVND in the germline V gene (reference sequence). As DNA, the CDR3 is TGTGCCAGTAGAGGAGTTAGCGGAGAAGAGACCCAGTACTTC. This translates into CASRGVSGEETQYF.

The chain has TRBV28 and TRBJ2-5; D possibly corresponds to TRBD1 (5 bases). Germline-derived CDR1 and CDR2 are MDHEN and SYDVKM. The CDR3 covers 13 residues. Trimming cost V 7 bases and J 0 bases, with 9 bases left between them. This chain's CDR3 is CASTRQNQETQYF. The CDR3 DNA is TGTGCCAGCACACGACAGAACCAAGAGACCCAGTACTTC.

This chain connects TRBV5-4 to TRBJ2-1, with D uncertain. CDR3 length: 12 amino acids. V was pared by 5 bases and J by 5 bases, with 8 bases between. Germline V gene lookup returns CDR1 SGHNT and CDR2 YYREEE (reference sequence). The CDR3 region is CASSFDDNEQFF. The CDR3 DNA reads as TGTGCCAGCAGTTTTGACGACAATGAGCAGTTCTTC.

V usage is TRBV4-1 and J usage is TRBJ2-1; the match to TRBD2 covers 8 bases. The CDR3 is 19 residues long. The junction had 19 bases not matched to a gene; V was cut back by 5 bases and J by 4 bases. The germline CDR1 and CDR2 sequences are MGHRA and YSYEKL. CDR3 nucleotides: TGCGCCAGCAGCTTACGACTTAGCGTAGCGGGACCTTTGTACAATGAGCAGTTCTTC. As protein: CASSLRLSVAGPLYNEQFF.